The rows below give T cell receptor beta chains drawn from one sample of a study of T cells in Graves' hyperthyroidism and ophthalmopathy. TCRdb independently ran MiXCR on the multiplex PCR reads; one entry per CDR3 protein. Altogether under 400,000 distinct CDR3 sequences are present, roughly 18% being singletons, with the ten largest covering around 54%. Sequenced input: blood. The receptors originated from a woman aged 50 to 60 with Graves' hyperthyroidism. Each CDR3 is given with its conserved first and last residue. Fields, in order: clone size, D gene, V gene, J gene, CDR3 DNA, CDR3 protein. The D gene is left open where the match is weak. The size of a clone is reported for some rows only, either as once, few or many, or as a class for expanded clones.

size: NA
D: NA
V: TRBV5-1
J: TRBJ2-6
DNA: TGCGCCAGCAGCTTGCTATCTGGGGCCAACGTCCTGACTTTC
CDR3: CASSLLSGANVLTF

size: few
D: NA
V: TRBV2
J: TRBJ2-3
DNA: TGTGCCAGCAGTCCGGGGGTTCGCACAGATACGCAGTATTTT
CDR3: CASSPGVRTDTQYF

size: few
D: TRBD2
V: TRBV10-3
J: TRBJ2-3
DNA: TGTGCCATCATGGGGACTAGCGACACAGATACGCAGTATTTT
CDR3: CAIMGTSDTDTQYF

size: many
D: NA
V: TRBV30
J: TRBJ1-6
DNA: TGTGCCTGGGGTAGGGGTTCACCCCTCCACTTT
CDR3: CAWGRGSPLHF

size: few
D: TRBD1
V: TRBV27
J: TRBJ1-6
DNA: TGTGCCAGCAGTGCGACAGGGAGGTCACCCCTCCACTTT
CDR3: CASSATGRSPLHF

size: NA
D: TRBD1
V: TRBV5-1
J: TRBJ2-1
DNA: TGCGCCAGCATTGGGGACAGGGTCTACAATGAGCAGTTCTTC
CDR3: CASIGDRVYNEQFF

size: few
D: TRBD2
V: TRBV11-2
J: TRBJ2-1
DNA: TGTGCCAGTAAGGTAGCGGGAGTAAGTGAGCAGTTCTTC
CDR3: CASKVAGVSEQFF

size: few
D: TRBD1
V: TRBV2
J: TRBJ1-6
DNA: TGTGCCAGCAGTAACAGGGGTAGCTCCTATAATTCACCCCTCCACTTT
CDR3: CASSNRGSSYNSPLHF

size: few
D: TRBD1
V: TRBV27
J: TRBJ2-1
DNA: TGTGCCAGCAGTTTGAACAGGGGTCACAATGAGCAGTTCTTC
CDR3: CASSLNRGHNEQFF

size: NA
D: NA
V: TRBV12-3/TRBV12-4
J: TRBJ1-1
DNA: TGTGCCAGCAGCGAGGGGGTTGGCACTGAAGCTTTCTTT
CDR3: CASSEGVGTEAFF

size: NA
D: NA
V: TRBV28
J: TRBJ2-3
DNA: TGTGCCAGCAGTTTAATGGGCGGGAGCACAGATACGCAGTATTTT
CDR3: CASSLMGGSTDTQYF

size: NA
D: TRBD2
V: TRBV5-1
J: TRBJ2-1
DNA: TGTGCCAGCACGAGCGGGAGGATCTACAATGAGCAGTTCTTC
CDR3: CASTSGRIYNEQFF

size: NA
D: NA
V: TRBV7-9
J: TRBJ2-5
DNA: TGTGCCAGCAGCTTAGTCCTAGCAGCCCAAGAGACCCAGTACTTC
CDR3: CASSLVLAAQETQYF

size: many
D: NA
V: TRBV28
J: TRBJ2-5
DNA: TGTGCCAGCAGTTCCGGTCCAGGGCGGGAGACCCAGTACTTC
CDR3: CASSSGPGRETQYF

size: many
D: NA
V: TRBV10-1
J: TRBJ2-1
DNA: TGCGCCAGCAGCGAGGCCTCGGACAGATACAATGAGCAGTTCTTC
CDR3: CASSEASDRYNEQFF

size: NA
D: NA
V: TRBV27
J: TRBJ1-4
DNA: TGTGCCAGCAGTCCGCAAGTGCGGTCTAATGAAAAACTGTTTTTT
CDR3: CASSPQVRSNEKLFF

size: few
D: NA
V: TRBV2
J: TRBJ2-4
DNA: TGTGCCAGCAGTGATAAAGCCAAAAACATTCAGTACTTC
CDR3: CASSDKAKNIQYF

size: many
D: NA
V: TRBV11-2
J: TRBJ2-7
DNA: TGTGCCAGCAGCTTAGATGGCAGGGACTACGAGCAGTACTTC
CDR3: CASSLDGRDYEQYF

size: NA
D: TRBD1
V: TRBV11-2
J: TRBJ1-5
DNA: TGTGCCAGCAGCTTAGAAGGACAGGGGAGCAATCAGCCCCAGCATTTT
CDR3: CASSLEGQGSNQPQHF

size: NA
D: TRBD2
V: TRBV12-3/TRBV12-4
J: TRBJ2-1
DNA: TGTGCCAGCACCTCCGGGACTAGCGCCAATGAGCAGTTCTTC
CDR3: CASTSGTSANEQFF

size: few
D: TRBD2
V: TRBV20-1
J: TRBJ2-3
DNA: TGCAGTGCTGAACTAGCGGGGGGGCCTTGGAGAGATACGCAGTATTTT
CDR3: CSAELAGGPWRDTQYF

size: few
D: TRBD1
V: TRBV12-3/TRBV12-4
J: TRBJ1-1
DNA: TGTGCCAGCAGTCCAGCATACCGGGACAGTAACACTGAAGCTTTCTTT
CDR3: CASSPAYRDSNTEAFF

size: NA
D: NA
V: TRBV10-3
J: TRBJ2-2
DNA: TGTGCCATCAGGGACACCGGGGAGCTGTTTTTT
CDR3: CAIRDTGELFF

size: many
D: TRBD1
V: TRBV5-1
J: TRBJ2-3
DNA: TGCGCCAGCAGACTGACAGGGGACTTCACAGATACGCAGTATTTT
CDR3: CASRLTGDFTDTQYF

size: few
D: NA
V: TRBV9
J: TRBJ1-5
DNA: TGTGCCAGCAGCGTAGGGGAGGGTTTAGGTGATCAGCCCCAGCATTTT
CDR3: CASSVGEGLGDQPQHF

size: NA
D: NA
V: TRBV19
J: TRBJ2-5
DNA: TGTGCCAGTAGTATGGGGGGAGAAGAGACCCAGTACTTC
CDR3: CASSMGGEETQYF

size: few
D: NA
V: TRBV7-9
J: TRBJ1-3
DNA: TGTGCCAGCAGCGGTAGCAGCTCTGGAAACACCATATATTTT
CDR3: CASSGSSSGNTIYF

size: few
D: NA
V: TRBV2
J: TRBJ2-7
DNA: TGTGCCAGCAGTGAAACTATCCCCAGCGGCGAGCAGTACTTC
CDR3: CASSETIPSGEQYF

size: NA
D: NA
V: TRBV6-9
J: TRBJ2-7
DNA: TGTGCCAGCAGTTATGGGAGAACCTACGAGCAGTACTTC
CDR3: CASSYGRTYEQYF

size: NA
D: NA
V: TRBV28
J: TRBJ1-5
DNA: TGTGCCAGCAGTTTCAGGCAACTCACTCATAGCAATCAGCCCCAGCATTTT
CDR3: CASSFRQLTHSNQPQHF

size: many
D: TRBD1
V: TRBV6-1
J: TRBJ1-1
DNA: TGTGCCAGCAGTGACTTGGACAGGGTCACTGAAGCTTTCTTT
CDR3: CASSDLDRVTEAFF

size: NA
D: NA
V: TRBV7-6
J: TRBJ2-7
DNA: TGTGCCGCCGGGGGTCTGAGGCAGGCGGGAGAGCAGTACTTC
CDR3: CAAGGLRQAGEQYF

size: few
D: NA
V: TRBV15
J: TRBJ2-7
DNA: TGTGCCACCAGCAGAAGGGGCAGGGCCACCTACGAGCAGTACTTC
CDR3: CATSRRGRATYEQYF

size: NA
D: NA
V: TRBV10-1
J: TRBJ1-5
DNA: TGCGCCAGCAGTGAGTCAGGGGACCAGCCCCAGCATTTT
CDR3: CASSESGDQPQHF

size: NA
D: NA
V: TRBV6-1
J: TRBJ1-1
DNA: TGTGCCGGATCCGGGACCGAGGAAACTGAAGCTTTCTTT
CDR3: CAGSGTEETEAFF

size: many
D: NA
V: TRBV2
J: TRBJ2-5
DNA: TGTGCCAGCAGTGAATTGAGGGAGACCCAGTACTTC
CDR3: CASSELRETQYF

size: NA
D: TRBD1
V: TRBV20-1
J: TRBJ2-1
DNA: TGCAGTGCTAGAGTCCCAGGGGGCCGCCAATTTGAGCAGTTCTTC
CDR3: CSARVPGGRQFEQFF

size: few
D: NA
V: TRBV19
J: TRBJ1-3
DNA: TGTGCCAGTAGCGCTCAAGGGCTCAACTCTGGAAACACCATATATTTT
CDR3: CASSAQGLNSGNTIYF

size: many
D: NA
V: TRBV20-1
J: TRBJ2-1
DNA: TGCAGTGCTAGTGGGGGGATCACCTACAATGAGCAGTTCTTC
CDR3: CSASGGITYNEQFF

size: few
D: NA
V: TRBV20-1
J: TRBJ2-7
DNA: TGCAGTGCCCCTATGGGGACTGGTTACGAGCAGTACTTC
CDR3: CSAPMGTGYEQYF

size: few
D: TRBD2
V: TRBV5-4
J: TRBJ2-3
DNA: TGTGCCAGCAGCTATAGACTAGCGGGGGCCACAGATACGCAGTATTTT
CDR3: CASSYRLAGATDTQYF

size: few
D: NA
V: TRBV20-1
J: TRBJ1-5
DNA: TGCAGTGCTAGAGGGGGGCTTAACAATCAGCCCCAGCATTTT
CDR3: CSARGGLNNQPQHF

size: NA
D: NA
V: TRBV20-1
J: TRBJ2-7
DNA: TGCAGTGCTAGAGTCGCCTCGAAGGCGGACAGCAGCTACGAGCAGTACTTC
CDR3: CSARVASKADSSYEQYF

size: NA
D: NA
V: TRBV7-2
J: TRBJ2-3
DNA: TGTGCCAGCAGCTTTGGTCTTAGGGATACGCAGTATTTT
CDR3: CASSFGLRDTQYF

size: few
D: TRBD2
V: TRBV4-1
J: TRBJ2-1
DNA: TGCGCCAGCAGCCAAAGGGCTAGCGGGACCTACAATGAGCAGTTCTTC
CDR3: CASSQRASGTYNEQFF

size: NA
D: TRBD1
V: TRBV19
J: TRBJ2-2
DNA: TGTGCCAGTAGTGCTCCGGGACAGGGGGTCACCGGGGAGCTGTTTTTT
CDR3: CASSAPGQGVTGELFF

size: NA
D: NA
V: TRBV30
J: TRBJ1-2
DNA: TGTGCCTGGACCGATATAGGGTTTTCGGACTATGGCTACACCTTC
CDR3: CAWTDIGFSDYGYTF

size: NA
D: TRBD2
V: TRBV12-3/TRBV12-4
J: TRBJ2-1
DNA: TGTGCCAGCAGTCCTCTAGCGGGGGGCCCCAATGAGCGGTTCTTC
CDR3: CASSPLAGGPNERFF

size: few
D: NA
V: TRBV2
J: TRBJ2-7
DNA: TGTGCCAGCAGTGAAGGCTTAGCTGCCTACGAGCAGTACTTC
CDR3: CASSEGLAAYEQYF